This T cell receptor (beta chain) was identified during a study of identical twins. Study conclusions and caveats: Beta out-of-frame sequences showed weaker excess twin sharing. Compared with unrelated sharing, twin-shared out-of-frame alpha sequences had more low-probability sequences. The more abundant beta clonotypes in cord blood had fewer insertions, and memory repertoires did not show this.

V shed 7 bases, J shed 4 bases, and the junction held 7 bases outside the gene matches. The CDR3 covers 15 residues. Template switching added a universal primer binding site, and final cDNA carried unique molecular identifiers. MiXCR, applied by TCRdb to the 5' RACE reads, yields one record per CDR3 protein. The repertoire holds hundreds of thousands of distinct CDR3 sequences, about 7.6% seen once, with over 1.5% in the top ten. This clonotype occurred many times. The target antigen is unknown. This sample was shared with a second study, whose subject was yellow fever vaccine responses in identical twins.

The chain joins TRBV12-3 or TRBV12-4 to TRBJ1-3; 10 positions agree with TRBD1. Sequences were obtained from PBMCs. The TCR was taken from a woman younger than 35 in good health. The CDR3 is CASTWTGGTGNTIYF. DNA for the CDR3: TGTGCCAGCACCTGGACAGGGGGAACCGGAAACACCATATATTTT.